This TCR beta chain was documented in a study of blood T cell repertoires in COVID-19. On the study more broadly: PBMCs, B-cell-depleted T cells, or T cells provided the cDNA or gDNA that made up the material.

One Seattle source followed patients from active infection through their disease course. Germline values: CDR1 SGHTA, CDR2 FQGNSA. CDR3 size: 13 residues. The V and J ends lost 4 bases and 5 bases respectively, with 11 bases between them. Clones were read by immunoSEQ multiplex PCR, and TCRdb kept only the in-frame ones, dropping some. The sample contains some 180,000 clones, around 87% of which appear only once. The sequence came from a woman older than 75 with COVID-19, enrolled during active disease. The sequenced sample consisted of peripheral blood. This chain uses TRBV7-2 with TRBJ2-5; D might be TRBD1 (6 bases). CDR3 region: CASSSRGRETQYF. Here the CDR3 DNA reads TGTGCCAGCAGCTCCAGGGGTCGGGAGACCCAGTACTTC.